A single sample gave rise to the 24 T cell receptor beta chains below, sequenced in a study of CD8 T cells in Susac syndrome. RNA, at about 0.5 to 1 ug, was reverse transcribed with random hexamers. One entry per CDR3 protein results from TCRdb running MiXCR on the immunoSEQ multiplex PCR reads. Of some 150,000 distinct CDR3 sequences listed, 85% to 95% are singletons. Sequenced material: CD4+ T cells from PBMCs. The receptors shown here come from a human donor with Susac syndrome.

This sequence joins TRBV7-9 and TRBJ1-6; no clear D gene. V dropped 1 base and J dropped 6 bases, with 4 bases sitting between them. The germline V gene has CDR1 SEHNR and CDR2 FQNEAQ (reference sequence). This CDR3 has 13 residues. This chain's CDR3 is CASSLDSNSPLHF. CDR3 DNA sequence: TGTGCCAGCAGCTTAGACAGTAATTCACCCCTCCACTTT.

In its sample, this clonotype was seen a few times. V usage is TRBV20-1 and J usage is TRBJ2-5, with 8 bases identical to TRBD2. Germline trimming cut 6 bases from V and 5 bases from J; bases unmatched to any gene: 5. The CDR3 spans 12 residues. Germline V gives CDR1 DFQATT, CDR2 SNEGSKA (reference sequence). The CDR3 coding sequence is TGCAGTGCCGCGGGGGGCCGGGAGACCCAGTACTTC. It codes for CSAAGGRETQYF.

The V call is TRBV4-3, the J call TRBJ1-3; maybe TRBD1 (6 bases). The CDR3 runs to 15 residues. The V end lost 3 bases, the J end lost 4 bases, and 13 bases lay between the germline ends. In germline, CDR1 is LGHNA, CDR2 YSLEER. CDR3 nucleotides: TGCGCCAGCAGCCACCAACAGGGAGCGGGAAACACCATATATTTT. Amino acid sequence: CASSHQQGAGNTIYF.

This rearrangement joins TRBV15 to TRBJ1-2; D unresolved. V was shortened by 1 base and J by 6 bases, with 9 bases between the two germline ends. Per the germline V gene, CDR1 is LNHNV and CDR2 is YYDKDF (reference sequence). The CDR3 totals 13 residues. The CDR3 sequence is CATSRGESDGYTF. Written as DNA, the CDR3 is TGTGCCACCAGCAGAGGGGAGAGTGATGGCTACACCTTC.

The chain links TRBV29-1 to TRBJ1-3; D uncertain. Between the trimmed V and J ends, which lost 7 bases and 2 bases, there was a span of 9 bases. The germline V gene encodes CDR1 SQVTM and CDR2 ANQGSEA. The CDR3 totals 12 residues. Here the CDR3 reads CSAHSPGNTIYF. In DNA, the CDR3 is TGCAGCGCCCACAGTCCTGGAAACACCATATATTTT.

The V call is TRBV14, the J call TRBJ2-1; a weak D match, TRBD2 (6 bases). This CDR3 spans 14 amino acids. V was trimmed by 3 bases and J by 6 bases, leaving 12 bases between them. Per the germline V gene, CDR1 is SGHDN and CDR2 is FVKESK. CDR3 sequence reads: CASSQTGRINEQFF. In nucleotides, the CDR3 is TGTGCCAGCAGCCAGACCGGGAGAATCAATGAGCAGTTCTTC.

The V and J genes are TRBV12-3 or TRBV12-4 and TRBJ2-7, with D possibly matching TRBD2 (5 bases). V was cut by 5 bases and J by 6 bases, with 8 bases left in between. The CDR3 covers 11 residues. The CDR3 region is CASSPRGEQYF. CDR3 DNA sequence: TGTGCCAGCAGTCCCCGGGGCGAGCAGTACTTC.

This chain joins TRBV20-1 and TRBJ2-1; D gene uncertain. The CDR3 covers 12 residues. CDR1 and CDR2 (germline): DFQATT, SNEGSKA (reference sequence). Trimming cost V 6 bases and J 4 bases, with 10 bases left between them. The CDR3 reads CSAVSGYNEQFF. For the CDR3, the DNA is TGCAGTGCCGTTAGTGGGTACAATGAGCAGTTCTTC.

The V call is TRBV3-1, the J call TRBJ2-5, with a weak D call TRBD2 (5 bases). Germline V gives CDR1 LGHDT, CDR2 YNNKEL (reference sequence). The CDR3 is made up of 14 amino acids. V dropped 0 bases and J dropped 7 bases, with 12 bases sitting between them. CDR3 in amino acids: CASSQEGRRRTQYF. CDR3 coding DNA: TGTGCCAGCAGCCAAGAGGGTAGGAGGCGGACCCAGTACTTC.

The rearrangement joins TRBV3-1 to TRBJ2-1; TRBD2 matches 9 bases. Germline V gives CDR1 LGHDT, CDR2 YNNKEL (reference sequence). This CDR3 has 18 residues. With V trimmed by 0 bases and J by 2 bases, 8 bases remained unmatched. The CDR3 DNA sequence: TGTGCCAGCAGCCAAGACCTGCCCGCTAGCGGGGCCTACAATGAGCAGTTCTTC. As protein: CASSQDLPASGAYNEQFF.

The CDR3, as DNA: TGTGCCAGCAGCCAATACCCGGGACAGTCGCAAGAGACCCAGTACTTC. Its protein is CASSQYPGQSQETQYF. The chain joins TRBV4-2 to TRBJ2-5; TRBD1 agrees at 7 bases. CDR3 length: 16 residues. V dropped 2 bases and J dropped 2; count of bases not matched to a gene: 8. Germline-derived CDR1 and CDR2 are LGHNA and YNFKEQ.

The V and J genes are TRBV19 and TRBJ2-5, with TRBD2 identical over 11 bases. In germline, CDR1 is LNHDA, CDR2 SQIVND (reference sequence). The CDR3 is made up of 14 amino acids. Trimming at V came to 8 bases and at J to 6 bases, leaving 8 bases not matched to a gene. The CDR3 sequence: CASRSGGAGKTQYF. The CDR3 bases are TGTGCCAGTCGTAGCGGGGGGGCCGGGAAGACCCAGTACTTC. Together with reference TRBV19 and TRBJ2-5, the CDR3 gives the full variable domain: DGGITQSPKYLFRKEGQNVTLSCEQNLNHDAMYWYRQDPGQGLRLIYYSQIVNDFQKGDIAEGYSVSREKKESFPLTVTSAQKNPTAFYLCASRSGGAGKTQYFGPGTRLLVL.

This clonotype was seen once. The rearrangement links TRBV20-1 to TRBJ1-1; D is unclear. Between the trimmed V and J ends, which lost 3 bases and 1 base, there was a span of 9 bases. Germline V gene sequence: CDR1 DFQATT, CDR2 SNEGSKA (reference sequence). The length of the CDR3 is 13 residues. CDR3 in DNA: TGCAGTGCTAGGGCAGACGAGAACACTGAAGCTTTCTTT. Residues: CSARADENTEAFF.

This CDR3 reads CASSAGGPSTEAFF. The CDR3 coding sequence is TGTGCCAGCAGTGCTGGGGGGCCCAGCACTGAAGCTTTCTTT. This chain uses TRBV25-1 with TRBJ1-1; D might be TRBD1 (6 bases). Between the trimmed V and J ends, which lost 4 bases and 4 bases, there was a span of 13 bases. Germline assignment: CDR1 MGHDK and CDR2 SYGVNS. The CDR3 runs to 14 residues.

The gene calls are TRBV19 and TRBJ2-7; tentatively, D is TRBD1 (6 bases). The germline V gene has CDR1 LNHDA and CDR2 SQIVND (reference sequence). The germline V and J ends were trimmed by 5 bases and 0 bases, with 20 bases remaining between them. This CDR3 has 17 residues. In nucleotides, the CDR3 is TGTGCCAGTAGTCCCACCGGGACGAGGGGGAGCTCCTACGAGCAGTACTTC. Translating gives CASSPTGTRGSSYEQYF. The full variable domain, its missing parts supplied by reference TRBV19 and TRBJ2-7, is DGGITQSPKYLFRKEGQNVTLSCEQNLNHDAMYWYRQDPGQGLRLIYYSQIVNDFQKGDIAEGYSVSREKKESFPLTVTSAQKNPTAFYLCASSPTGTRGSSYEQYFGPGTRLTVT.

The chain recombines TRBV29-1 with TRBJ1-5; D is perhaps TRBD1 (5 bases). V lost 3 bases, J lost 0 bases, and 15 bases lay in between. The CDR3 totals 16 residues. The germline V gene has CDR1 SQVTM and CDR2 ANQGSEA. The CDR3 nucleotides are TGCAGCGTTGAGGGATGGAGGGACTATAGCAATCAGCCCCAGCATTTT. Translated, it gives CSVEGWRDYSNQPQHF.

The chain couples TRBV9 to TRBJ2-3; 12 bases match TRBD2. J was trimmed by 2 bases and V by 4 bases; bases with no gene match: 8. This CDR3 region has 17 residues. Germline V CDR1 and CDR2: SGDLS, YYNGEE. The CDR3 sequence is CASSPRGLAGNTDTQYF. The CDR3 nucleotides read TGTGCCAGCAGCCCACGTGGACTAGCGGGGAACACAGATACGCAGTATTTT.

This clonotype was found once. V gene TRBV5-4 combines with J gene TRBJ2-5, with D possibly being TRBD2 (5 bases). Per the germline V gene, CDR1 is SGHNT and CDR2 is YYREEE (reference sequence). This CDR3 region has 13 residues. The V end lost 9 bases, the J end lost 1 base, and 13 bases lay between the germline ends. The CDR3 loop reads CATAERVQETQYF. The CDR3, as DNA: TGTGCCACAGCTGAGAGGGTCCAAGAGACCCAGTACTTC.

Notes on this clonotype: At one end, the junction sequence differs from germline, possibly due to a read error. CDR3 protein: CASSLGTHSFTPDF. CDR3 nucleotide sequence: TGTGCCAGCTCACTTGGGACCCATAGTTTTACACCGGACTTC. This rearrangement joins TRBV7-2 to TRBJ2-4; the D call may be TRBD1 or TRBD2 (5 bases each). Germline-derived CDR1 and CDR2 are SGHTA and FQGNSA. The CDR3 has 14 amino acids.

This clonotype has just a few counts. This chain connects TRBV24-1 to TRBJ1-5; 7 nucleotides align to TRBD1. The junction had 4 bases not matched to a gene; V was cut back by 10 bases and J by 2 bases. The CDR3 has 13 residues. Germline CDR1 and CDR2: KGHDR and SFDVKD. This CDR3 reads CATQGGGNQPQHF. CDR3 nucleotide sequence: TGTGCCACTCAGGGGGGAGGCAATCAGCCCCAGCATTTT.

The chain carries TRBV20-1 and TRBJ2-3; D may be TRBD1 (6 bases). The CDR3 has 13 amino acids. Germline V gives CDR1 DFQATT, CDR2 SNEGSKA (reference sequence). The V end lost 5 bases, the J end lost 4 bases, and 13 bases lay between the germline ends. CDR3 bases: TGCAGTGCTCGAACCACAGGGTCAGATACGCAGTATTTT. It translates to CSARTTGSDTQYF.

The chain employs TRBV5-4 and TRBJ2-2; D possibly corresponds to TRBD2 (6 bases). This CDR3 spans 13 amino acids. V lost 0 bases and J 6 bases, leaving 6 bases between the germline ends. Germline CDR1 reads SGHNT; CDR2 reads YYREEE (reference sequence). CDR3 nucleotide sequence: TGTGCCAGCAGCTTGGGGGGGGCCGGGGAGCTGTTTTTT. Encoded protein: CASSLGGAGELFF. The full variable domain, with the rest looked up from reference TRBV5-4 and TRBJ2-2, is ETGVTQSPTHLIKTRGQQVTLRCSSQSGHNTVSWYQQALGQGPQFIFQYYREEENGRGNFPPRFSGLQFPNYSSELNVNALELDDSALYLCASSLGGAGELFFGEGSRLTVL.

CDR3: CSVGRGVASNEQFF. In nucleotides, the CDR3 is TGCAGCGTTGGAAGGGGGGTTGCGTCTAATGAGCAGTTCTTC. The chain links TRBV29-1 to TRBJ2-1, with D perhaps TRBD1 or TRBD2 (6 bases each). CDR3 size: 14 residues. CDR1 and CDR2 (germline): SQVTM, ANQGSEA. The V and J ends lost 4 bases and 7 bases respectively, with 17 bases between them.

V usage is TRBV5-6 and J usage is TRBJ1-1; D might be TRBD1 (5 bases). Between the trimmed V and J ends, which lost 3 bases and 0 bases, there was a span of 9 bases. Germline V gene sequence: CDR1 SGHDT, CDR2 YYEEEE. This CDR3 contains 14 residues. DNA of the CDR3: TGTGCCAGCAGCTGGGGGAACATGAACACTGAAGCTTTCTTT. Its translation: CASSWGNMNTEAFF.